The present T cell receptor beta chain was sequenced within a study of blood T cell repertoires in COVID-19. At the level of the study: Samples came from the United States, Italy and Spain, spanning acute and convalescent COVID-19. Sources were T cells, B-cell-depleted T cells, or PBMCs; the material itself was cDNA or gDNA.

Germline CDR1 SGHNT, CDR2 YENEEA. CDR3 length equals 14 residues. V dropped 3 bases and J dropped 2 bases, with 10 bases sitting between them. Cohorts were based on clinical histories the participants reported. Original processing notes: Amplification of reference gene primers provided the estimated nucleated cell counts. The repertoire was sequenced with immunoSEQ multiplex PCR; TCRdb's copy has only in-frame clones and lacks some. The DNA was the basis for D and trimming; V, J and clone size are from that table. The data contain 450,000 to 500,000 clones, around 90% of them singletons. The rearrangement uses TRBV11-3 and TRBJ1-1; D is unresolved. This receptor was obtained from a woman aged 18 to 35 who had recovered from COVID-19. The sample taken for sequencing was PBMCs or T cells enriched from blood (not recorded which). CDR3 bases: TGTGCCAGCAGCTTCGGCGGGCGCAACACTGAAGCTTTCTTT. Its protein is CASSFGGRNTEAFF.